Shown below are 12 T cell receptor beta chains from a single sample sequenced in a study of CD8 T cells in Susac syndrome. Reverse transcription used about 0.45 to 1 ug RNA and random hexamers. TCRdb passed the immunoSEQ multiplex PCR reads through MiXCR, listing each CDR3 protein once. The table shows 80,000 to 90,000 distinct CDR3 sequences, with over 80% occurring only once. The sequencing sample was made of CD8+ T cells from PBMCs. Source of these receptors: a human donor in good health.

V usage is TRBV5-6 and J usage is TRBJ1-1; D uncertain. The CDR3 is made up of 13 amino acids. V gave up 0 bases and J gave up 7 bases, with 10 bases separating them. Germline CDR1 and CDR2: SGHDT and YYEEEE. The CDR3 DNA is TGTGCCAGCAGCTTGGGGGGTCCGAATGAAGCTTTCTTT. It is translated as CASSLGGPNEAFF.

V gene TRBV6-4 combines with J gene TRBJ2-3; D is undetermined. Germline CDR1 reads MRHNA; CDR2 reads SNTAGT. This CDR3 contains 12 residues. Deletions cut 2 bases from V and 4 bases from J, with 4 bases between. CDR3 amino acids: CASSDEADTQYF. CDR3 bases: TGTGCCAGCAGTGACGAAGCAGATACGCAGTATTTT.

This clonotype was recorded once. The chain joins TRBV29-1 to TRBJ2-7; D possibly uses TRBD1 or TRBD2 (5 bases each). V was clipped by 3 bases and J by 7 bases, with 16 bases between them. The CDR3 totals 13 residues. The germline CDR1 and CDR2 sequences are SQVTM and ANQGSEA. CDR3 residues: CSVEDPGTGEQYF. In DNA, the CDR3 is TGCAGCGTTGAGGACCCAGGGACGGGGGAGCAGTACTTC.

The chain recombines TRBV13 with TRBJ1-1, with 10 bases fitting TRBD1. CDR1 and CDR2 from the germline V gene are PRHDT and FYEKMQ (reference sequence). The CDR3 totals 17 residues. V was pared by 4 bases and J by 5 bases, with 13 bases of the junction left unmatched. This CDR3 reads CASSSSRDRGRMTEAFF. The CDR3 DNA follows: TGTGCCAGCAGCTCGTCCCGGGACAGGGGTAGGATGACTGAAGCTTTCTTT.

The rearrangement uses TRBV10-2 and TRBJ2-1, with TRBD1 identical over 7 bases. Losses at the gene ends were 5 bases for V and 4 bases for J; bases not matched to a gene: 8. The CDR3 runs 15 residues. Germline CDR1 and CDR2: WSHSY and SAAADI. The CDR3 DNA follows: TGCGCCAGCAGTTATGGACAGGCCTGGTACAATGAGCAGTTCTTC. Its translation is CASSYGQAWYNEQFF.

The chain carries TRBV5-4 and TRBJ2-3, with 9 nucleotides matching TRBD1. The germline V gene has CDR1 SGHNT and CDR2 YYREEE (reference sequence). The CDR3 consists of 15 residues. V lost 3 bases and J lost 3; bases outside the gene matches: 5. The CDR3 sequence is CASSYPGQGTDTQYF. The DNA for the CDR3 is TGTGCCAGCAGCTACCCGGGACAGGGTACAGATACGCAGTATTTT.

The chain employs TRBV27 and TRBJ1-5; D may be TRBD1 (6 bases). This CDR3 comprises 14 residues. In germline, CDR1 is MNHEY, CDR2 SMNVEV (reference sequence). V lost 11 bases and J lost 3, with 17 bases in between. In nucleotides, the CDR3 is TGTGCCTACCCGGGGGCAGCCTCCAATCAGCCCCAGCATTTT. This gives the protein CAYPGAASNQPQHF.

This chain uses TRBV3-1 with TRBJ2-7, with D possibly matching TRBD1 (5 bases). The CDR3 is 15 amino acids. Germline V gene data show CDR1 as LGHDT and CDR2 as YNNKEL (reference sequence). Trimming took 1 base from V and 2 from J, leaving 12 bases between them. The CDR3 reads CASSQVSRAPYEQYF. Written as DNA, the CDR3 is TGTGCCAGCAGCCAAGTATCCAGGGCTCCCTACGAGCAGTACTTC.

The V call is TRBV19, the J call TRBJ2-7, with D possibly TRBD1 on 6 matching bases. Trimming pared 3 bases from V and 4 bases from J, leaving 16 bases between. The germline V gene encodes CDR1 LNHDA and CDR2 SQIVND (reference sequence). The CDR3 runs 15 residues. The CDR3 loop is CASSIALGAGYEQYF. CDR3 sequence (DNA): TGTGCCAGTAGTATCGCGTTGGGGGCTGGGTACGAGCAGTACTTC.

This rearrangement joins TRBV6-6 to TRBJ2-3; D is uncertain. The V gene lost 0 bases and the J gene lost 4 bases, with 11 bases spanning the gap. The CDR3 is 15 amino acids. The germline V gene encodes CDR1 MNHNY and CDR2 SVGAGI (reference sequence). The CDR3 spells CASSYSWGWADTQYF. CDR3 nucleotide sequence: TGTGCCAGCAGTTACTCATGGGGTTGGGCAGATACGCAGTATTTT.

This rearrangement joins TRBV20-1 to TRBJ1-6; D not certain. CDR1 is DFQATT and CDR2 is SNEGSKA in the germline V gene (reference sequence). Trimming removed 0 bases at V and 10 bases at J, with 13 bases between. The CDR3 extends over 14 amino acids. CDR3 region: CSARDKWSGSPLHF. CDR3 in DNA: TGCAGTGCTAGAGATAAATGGTCAGGCTCACCCCTCCACTTT.

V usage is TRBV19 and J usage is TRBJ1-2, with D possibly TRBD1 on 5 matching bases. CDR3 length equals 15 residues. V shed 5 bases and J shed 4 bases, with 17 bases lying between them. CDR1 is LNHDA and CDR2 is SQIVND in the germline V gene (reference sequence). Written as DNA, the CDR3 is TGTGCCAGTAGTGATGCGGCAGGGACGTCCTATGGCTACACCTTC. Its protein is CASSDAAGTSYGYTF.